The next 6 T cell receptor beta chains were all read from a single sample in a study of glioma-infiltrating T cells after dendritic cell vaccination. Using immunoSEQ multiplex PCR, the repertoire was profiled, and TCRdb retains in-frame clones only, with some absent. The sample comprises 70,000 to 90,000 clones, around four fifths of which are singletons, and around 6.5% rests with the top ten. Time point defined: after dendritic cell vaccination, including at tumor progression/relapse. Sequences were derived from blood, sampled after dendritic cell vaccination. These receptors originate from a human donor with glioblastoma.

The chain combines TRBV27 with TRBJ1-1, with D maybe TRBD1 (6 bases). The V end lost 2 bases, the J end lost 1 base, and 17 bases lay between the germline ends. The CDR3 length is 17 residues. Germline V gene lookup returns CDR1 MNHEY and CDR2 SMNVEV (reference sequence). The CDR3: CASSLGRWTDPNTEAFF. For the CDR3, the DNA is TGTGCCAGCAGTTTAGGAAGGTGGACAGATCCGAACACTGAAGCTTTCTTT.

This chain links TRBV6-1 with TRBJ2-1, with 8 bases matching TRBD1. CDR1 and CDR2 (germline): MNHNS, SASEGT. J gave up 3 bases and V 3 bases, and 7 bases lay outside the gene matches. The CDR3 extends over 16 amino acids. Here the CDR3 DNA reads TGTGCCAGCAGTGACCGACAGGGGTACTTCTACAATGAGCAGTTCTTC. Amino acids: CASSDRQGYFYNEQFF.

The chain recombines TRBV6-6 with TRBJ1-2; tentative D call: TRBD1 (5 bases). Trimming left V 4 bases short and J 3 bases short, with 9 bases between. The CDR3 runs 13 residues. Germline CDR1 reads MNHNY; CDR2 reads SVGAGI (reference sequence). The CDR3 loop reads CASSSRVYYGYTF. For the CDR3, the DNA is TGTGCCAGCAGTTCCAGGGTGTACTATGGCTACACCTTC.

The rearrangement links TRBV5-4 to TRBJ1-6; weak D call: TRBD1 (5 bases). The germline V gene encodes CDR1 SGHNT and CDR2 YYREEE (reference sequence). Trimming pared 1 base from V and 8 bases from J, leaving 10 bases between. The CDR3 totals 14 residues. CDR3 nucleotide sequence: TGTGCCAGCAGCTTGAGACAGACTCATTCACCCCTCCACTTT. This codes for CASSLRQTHSPLHF.

This sequence joins TRBV29-1 and TRBJ2-5; 9 bases are a match to TRBD1. The germline CDR1 and CDR2 sequences are SQVTM and ANQGSEA. V trimming: 7 bases; J trimming: 3 bases; junction bases outside the gene matches: 9. The CDR3 contains 14 residues. The CDR3 sequence: CSAGPGTGKETQYF. In DNA form, the CDR3 reads TGCAGCGCAGGACCAGGGACAGGGAAAGAGACCCAGTACTTC. Full variable domain (rest looked up from reference TRBV29-1 and TRBJ2-5): SAVISQKPSRDICQRGTSLTIQCQVDSQVTMMFWYRQQPGQSLTLIATANQGSEATYESGFVIDKFPISRPNLTFSTLTVSNMSPEDSSIYLCSAGPGTGKETQYFGPGTRLLVL.

The CDR3 DNA sequence: TGTGCCAGTAGTATACTACAGGGTTTCGGGGAGCTGTTTTTT. It specifies CASSILQGFGELFF. The V gene is TRBV19, the J gene TRBJ2-2; the D gene is possibly TRBD1 (6 bases). The CDR3 has 14 residues. In germline, CDR1 is LNHDA, CDR2 SQIVND (reference sequence). V lost 2 bases and J 7 bases, leaving 11 bases between the germline ends.